This T cell receptor beta chain is drawn from a study of technical replicates of blood from several donors. A few counts support this clone. CDR3 length: 14 residues. CDR1 is SGHRS, CDR2 YFSETQ, per germline. With 4 bases clipped from V and 4 bases from J, the junction kept 8 bases outside the gene matches. The assay was immunoSEQ multiplex PCR, and TCRdb's table has in-frame clones only and misses some. The repertoire consists of about 81,000 clones, with about 81% occurring once and the leading ten covering approximately 4%. The sequence was collected from a human donor in good health. Some clones in this sample may be carry-over from other donors' samples. J is TRBJ2-7 and V is TRBV5-1, with 7 bases fitting TRBD1. What was sequenced was PBMCs. The CDR3 reads CASSQNGQVYEQYF. In DNA, the CDR3 is TGCGCCAGCAGCCAGAACGGACAGGTATACGAGCAGTACTTC. The whole variable domain, remainder taken from reference TRBV5-1 and TRBJ2-7, is KAGVTQTPRYLIKTRGQQVTLSCSPISGHRSVSWYQQTPGQGLQFLFEYFSETQRNKGNFPGRFSGRQFSNSRSEMNVSTLELGDSALYLCASSQNGQVYEQYFGPGTRLTVT.